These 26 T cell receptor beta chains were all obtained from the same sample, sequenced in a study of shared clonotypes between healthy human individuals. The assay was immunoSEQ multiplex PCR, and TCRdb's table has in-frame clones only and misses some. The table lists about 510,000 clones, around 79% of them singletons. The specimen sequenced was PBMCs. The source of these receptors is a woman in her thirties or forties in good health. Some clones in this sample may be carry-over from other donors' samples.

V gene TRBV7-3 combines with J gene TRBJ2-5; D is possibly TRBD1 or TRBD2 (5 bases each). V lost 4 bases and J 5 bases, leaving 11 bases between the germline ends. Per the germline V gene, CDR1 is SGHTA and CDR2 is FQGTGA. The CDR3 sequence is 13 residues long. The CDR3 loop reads CASSSGPRETQYF. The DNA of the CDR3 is TGTGCCAGCAGCTCGGGACCGCGGGAGACCCAGTACTTC.

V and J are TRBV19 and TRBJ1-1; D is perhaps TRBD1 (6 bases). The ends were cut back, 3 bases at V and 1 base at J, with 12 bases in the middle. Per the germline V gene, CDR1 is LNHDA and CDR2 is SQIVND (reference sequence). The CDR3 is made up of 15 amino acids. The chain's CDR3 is CASSILDSSNTEAFF. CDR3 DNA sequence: TGTGCCAGTAGTATTTTGGACAGCTCGAACACTGAAGCTTTCTTT.

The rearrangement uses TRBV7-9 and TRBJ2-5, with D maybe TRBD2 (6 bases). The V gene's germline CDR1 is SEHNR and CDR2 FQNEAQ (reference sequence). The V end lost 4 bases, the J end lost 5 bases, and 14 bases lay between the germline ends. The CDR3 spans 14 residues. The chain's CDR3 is CASSSTRGLETQYF. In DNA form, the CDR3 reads TGTGCCAGCAGCTCGACCCGGGGGTTGGAGACCCAGTACTTC.

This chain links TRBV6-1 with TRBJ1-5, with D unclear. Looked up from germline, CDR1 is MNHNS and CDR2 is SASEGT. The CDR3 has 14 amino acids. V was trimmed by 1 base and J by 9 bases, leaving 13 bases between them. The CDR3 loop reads CASSEGTNIGPQHF. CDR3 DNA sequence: TGTGCCAGCAGTGAAGGGACCAACATAGGGCCCCAGCATTTT.

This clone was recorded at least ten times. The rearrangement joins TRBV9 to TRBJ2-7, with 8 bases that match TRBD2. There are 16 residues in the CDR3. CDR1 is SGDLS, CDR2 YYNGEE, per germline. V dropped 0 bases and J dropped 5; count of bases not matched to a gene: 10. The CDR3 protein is CASSVGVSGSLHEQYF. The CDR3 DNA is TGTGCCAGCAGCGTAGGGGTAAGCGGGAGCCTCCACGAGCAGTACTTC.

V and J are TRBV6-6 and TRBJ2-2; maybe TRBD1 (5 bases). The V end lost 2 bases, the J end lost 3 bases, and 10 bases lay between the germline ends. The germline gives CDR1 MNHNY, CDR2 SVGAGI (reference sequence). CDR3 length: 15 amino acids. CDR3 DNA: TGTGCCAGCAGTTACGGGGCCAGGGACACCGGGGAGCTGTTTTTT. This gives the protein CASSYGARDTGELFF.

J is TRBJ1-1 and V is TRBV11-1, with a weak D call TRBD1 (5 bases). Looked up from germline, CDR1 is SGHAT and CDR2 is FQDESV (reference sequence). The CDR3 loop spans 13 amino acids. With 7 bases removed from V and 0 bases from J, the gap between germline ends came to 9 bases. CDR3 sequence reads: CASKRQLNTEAFF. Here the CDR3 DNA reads TGTGCCAGCAAAAGACAGTTGAACACTGAAGCTTTCTTT.

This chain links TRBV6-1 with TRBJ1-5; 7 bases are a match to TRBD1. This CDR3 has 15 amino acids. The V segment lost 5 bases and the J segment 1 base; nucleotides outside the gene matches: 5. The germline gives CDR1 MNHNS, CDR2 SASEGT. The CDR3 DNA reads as TGTGCCAGCAGTTCCAGGGGGGCGAGCAATCAGCCCCAGCATTTT. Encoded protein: CASSSRGASNQPQHF.

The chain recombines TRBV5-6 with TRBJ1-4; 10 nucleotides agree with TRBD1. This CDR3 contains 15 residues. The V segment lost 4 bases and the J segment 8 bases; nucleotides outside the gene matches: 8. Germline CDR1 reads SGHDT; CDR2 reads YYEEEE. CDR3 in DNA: TGTGCCAGCAGCCCCCGGTGGACAGGGGGGGAAAAACTGTTTTTT. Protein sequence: CASSPRWTGGEKLFF.

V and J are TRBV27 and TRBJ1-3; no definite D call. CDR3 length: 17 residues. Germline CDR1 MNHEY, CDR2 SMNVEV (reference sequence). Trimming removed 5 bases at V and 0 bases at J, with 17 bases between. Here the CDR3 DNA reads TGTGCCAGCAGTCCGACCTACACGATACTCTCTGGAAACACCATATATTTT. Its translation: CASSPTYTILSGNTIYF.

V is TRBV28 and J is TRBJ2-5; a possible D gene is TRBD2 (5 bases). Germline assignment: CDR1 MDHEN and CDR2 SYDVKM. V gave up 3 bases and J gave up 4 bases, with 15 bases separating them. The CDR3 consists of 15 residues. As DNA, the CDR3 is TGTGCCAGCAGTTTTGGACGGGGTCCCCCAGAGACCCAGTACTTC. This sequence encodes CASSFGRGPPETQYF.

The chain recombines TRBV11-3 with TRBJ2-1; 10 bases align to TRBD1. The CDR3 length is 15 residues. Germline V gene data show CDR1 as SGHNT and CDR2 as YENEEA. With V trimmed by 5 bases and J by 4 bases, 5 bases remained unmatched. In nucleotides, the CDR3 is TGTGCCAGCAGCCCGGGACAGGGGAATTACAATGAGCAGTTCTTC. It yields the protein CASSPGQGNYNEQFF.

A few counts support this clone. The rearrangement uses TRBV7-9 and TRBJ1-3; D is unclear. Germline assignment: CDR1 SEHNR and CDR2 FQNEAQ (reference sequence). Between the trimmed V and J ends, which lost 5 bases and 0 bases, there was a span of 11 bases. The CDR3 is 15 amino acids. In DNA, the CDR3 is TGTGCCAGCAGCCCGGACGGATACTCTGGAAACACCATATATTTT. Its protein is CASSPDGYSGNTIYF.

The CDR3 sequence is CASSPPTSGRAPDTQYF. In nucleotides, the CDR3 is TGTGCCAGCAGCCCCCCGACTAGCGGGAGAGCCCCAGATACGCAGTATTTT. The chain couples TRBV7-3 to TRBJ2-3; 12 bases line up with TRBD2. Germline CDR1 SGHTA, CDR2 FQGTGA. V shed 5 bases and J 4 bases; nucleotides not matched to a gene: 10. The CDR3 consists of 17 residues. Full variable domain (rest looked up from reference TRBV7-3 and TRBJ2-3): GAGVSQTPSNKVTEKGKYVELRCDPISGHTALYWYRQSLGQGPEFLIYFQGTGAADDSGLPNDRFFAVRPEGSVSTLKIQRTERGDSAVYLCASSPPTSGRAPDTQYFGPGTRLTVL.

DNA for the CDR3: TGCGCCAGCAGCCAAGACATAGGCCTAGCGGGAGGCGAAGAGCAGTTCTTC. Translating gives CASSQDIGLAGGEEQFF. The rearrangement joins TRBV4-3 to TRBJ2-1; 11 nucleotides match TRBD2. Per germline, CDR1 LGHNA and CDR2 YSLEER. The CDR3 extends over 17 amino acids. With 0 bases clipped from V and 10 bases from J, the junction kept 11 bases outside the gene matches.

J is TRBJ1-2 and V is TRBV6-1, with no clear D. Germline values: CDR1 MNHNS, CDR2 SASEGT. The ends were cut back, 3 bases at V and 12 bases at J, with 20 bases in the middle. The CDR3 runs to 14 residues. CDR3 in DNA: TGTGCCAGCAGTGAGTTGGGCTACGTTTTTAGCCACACCTTC. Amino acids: CASSELGYVFSHTF.

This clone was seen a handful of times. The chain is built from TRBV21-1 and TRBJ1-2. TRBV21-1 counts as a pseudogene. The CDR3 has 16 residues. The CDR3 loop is CASSKARELIIYGYTF. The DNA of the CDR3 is TGTGCCAGCAGCAAAGCGAGAGAACTGATCATCTATGGCTACACCTTC.

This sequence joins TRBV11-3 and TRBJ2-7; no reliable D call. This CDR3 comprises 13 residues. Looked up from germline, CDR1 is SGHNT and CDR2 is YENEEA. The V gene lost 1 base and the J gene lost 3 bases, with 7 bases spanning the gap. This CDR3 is CASSLGDGYEQYF. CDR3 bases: TGTGCCAGCAGCTTAGGTGATGGCTACGAGCAGTACTTC.

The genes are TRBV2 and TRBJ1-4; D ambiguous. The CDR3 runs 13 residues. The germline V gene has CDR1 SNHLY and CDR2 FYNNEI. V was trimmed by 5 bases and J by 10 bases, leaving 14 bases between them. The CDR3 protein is CASSFGNRGKLFF. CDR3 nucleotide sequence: TGTGCCAGCAGTTTTGGGAACCGAGGAAAACTGTTTTTT. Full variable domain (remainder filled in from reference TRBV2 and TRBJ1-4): EPEVTQTPSHQVTQMGQEVILRCVPISNHLYFYWYRQILGQKVEFLVSFYNNEISEKSEIFDDQFSVERPDGSNFTLKIRSTKLEDSAMYFCASSFGNRGKLFFGSGTQLSVL.

CDR3 DNA: TGTGCCAGCAGCTCGCGGGAGGGGGACTATGGCTACACCTTC. Translating gives CASSSREGDYGYTF. The chain links TRBV7-8 to TRBJ1-2; tentatively, D is TRBD1 (6 bases). CDR1 is SGHVS, CDR2 FQNEAQ, per germline. Trimming took off 4 bases at V and 3 bases at J, with 12 bases between the two ends. The CDR3 has 14 amino acids. The full variable domain, with the rest looked up from reference TRBV7-8 and TRBJ1-2, is GAGVSQSPRYKVAKRGQDVALRCDPISGHVSLFWYQQALGQGPEFLTYFQNEAQLDKSGLPSDRFFAERPEGSVSTLKIQRTQQEDSAVYLCASSSREGDYGYTFGSGTRLTVV.

CDR3 in DNA: TGCACCAGCAGCCAAGCCTACCACCGGGACAGGGTTTCAGATACGCAGTATTTT. Amino acid sequence: CTSSQAYHRDRVSDTQYF. This chain uses TRBV1 with TRBJ2-3; the table calls TRBD1, which could not be checked here. TRBV1 is a pseudogene. CDR3 length: 18 amino acids.

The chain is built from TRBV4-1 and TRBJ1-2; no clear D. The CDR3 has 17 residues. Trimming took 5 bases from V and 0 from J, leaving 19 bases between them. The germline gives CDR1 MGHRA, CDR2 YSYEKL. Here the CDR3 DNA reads TGCGCCAGCAGCGATTCGGTCACGGCGCCTGCTAACTATGGCTACACCTTC. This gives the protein CASSDSVTAPANYGYTF.

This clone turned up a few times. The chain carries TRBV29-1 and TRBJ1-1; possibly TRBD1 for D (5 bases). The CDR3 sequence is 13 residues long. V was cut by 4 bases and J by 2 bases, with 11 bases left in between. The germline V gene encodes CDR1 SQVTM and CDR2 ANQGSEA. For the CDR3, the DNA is TGCAGCGTTGCCCAGGGACCAAACACTGAAGCTTTCTTT. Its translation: CSVAQGPNTEAFF.

DNA for the CDR3: TGTGCCAGCAGCTTGACAAACACAGATACGCAGTATTTT. It translates to CASSLTNTDTQYF. This chain connects TRBV7-3 to TRBJ2-3; no reliable D call. Germline V gives CDR1 SGHTA, CDR2 FQGTGA. V dropped 3 bases and J dropped 2 bases, with 6 bases sitting between them. The CDR3 covers 13 residues.

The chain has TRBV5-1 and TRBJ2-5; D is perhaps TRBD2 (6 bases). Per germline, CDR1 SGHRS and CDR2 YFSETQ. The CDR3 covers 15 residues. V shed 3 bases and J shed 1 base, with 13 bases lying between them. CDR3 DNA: TGCGCCAGCAGCTCCACCGGGACTGTCCAAGAGACCCAGTACTTC. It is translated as CASSSTGTVQETQYF.

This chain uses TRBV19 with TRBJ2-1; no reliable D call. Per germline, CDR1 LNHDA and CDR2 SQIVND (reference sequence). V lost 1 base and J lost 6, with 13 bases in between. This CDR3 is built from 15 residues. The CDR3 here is CASSIGKGSGNEQFF. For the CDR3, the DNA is TGTGCCAGTAGTATAGGGAAGGGATCGGGCAATGAGCAGTTCTTC. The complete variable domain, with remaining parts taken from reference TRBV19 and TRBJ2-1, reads DGGITQSPKYLFRKEGQNVTLSCEQNLNHDAMYWYRQDPGQGLRLIYYSQIVNDFQKGDIAEGYSVSREKKESFPLTVTSAQKNPTAFYLCASSIGKGSGNEQFFGPGTRLTVL.